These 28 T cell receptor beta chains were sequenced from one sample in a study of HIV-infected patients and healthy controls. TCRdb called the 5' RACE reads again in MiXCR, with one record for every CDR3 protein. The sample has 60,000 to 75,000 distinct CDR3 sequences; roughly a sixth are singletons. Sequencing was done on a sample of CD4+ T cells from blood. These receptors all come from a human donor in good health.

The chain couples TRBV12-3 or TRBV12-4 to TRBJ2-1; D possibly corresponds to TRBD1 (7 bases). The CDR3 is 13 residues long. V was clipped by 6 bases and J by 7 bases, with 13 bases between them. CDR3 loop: CASSPPGGNEQFF. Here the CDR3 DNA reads TGTGCCAGCAGCCCCCCAGGGGGGAATGAGCAGTTCTTC.

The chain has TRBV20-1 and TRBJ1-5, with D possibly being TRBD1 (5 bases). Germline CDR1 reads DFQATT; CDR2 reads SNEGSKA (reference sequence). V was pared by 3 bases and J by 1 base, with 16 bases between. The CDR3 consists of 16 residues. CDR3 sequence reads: CSASRYTGTSNQPQHF. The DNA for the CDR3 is TGCAGTGCTAGCAGATACACAGGTACGAGCAATCAGCCCCAGCATTTT.

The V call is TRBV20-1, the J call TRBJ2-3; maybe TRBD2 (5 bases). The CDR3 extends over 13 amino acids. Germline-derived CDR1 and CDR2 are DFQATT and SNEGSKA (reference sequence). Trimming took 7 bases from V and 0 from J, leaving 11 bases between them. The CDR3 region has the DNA TGCAGTGACATAAAGCGGAGCACAGATACGCAGTATTTT. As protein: CSDIKRSTDTQYF.

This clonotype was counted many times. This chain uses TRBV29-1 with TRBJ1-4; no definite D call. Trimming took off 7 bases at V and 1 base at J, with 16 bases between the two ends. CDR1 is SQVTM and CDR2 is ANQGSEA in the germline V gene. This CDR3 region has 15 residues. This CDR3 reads CSGGSIGGTNEKLFF. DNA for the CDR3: TGCAGCGGGGGAAGTATTGGTGGAACTAATGAAAAACTGTTTTTT.

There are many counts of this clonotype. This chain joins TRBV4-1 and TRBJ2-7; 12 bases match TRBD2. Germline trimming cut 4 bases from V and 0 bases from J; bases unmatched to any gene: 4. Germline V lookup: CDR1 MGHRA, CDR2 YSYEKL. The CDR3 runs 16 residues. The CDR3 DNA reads TGCGCCAGCAGCCTCCAGACTAGCGGGGGCTCCTACGAGCAGTACTTC. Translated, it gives CASSLQTSGGSYEQYF.

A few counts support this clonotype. CDR3 residues: CASSPRDGNGYTF. DNA of the CDR3: TGTGCCAGCTCACCCAGGGACGGAAATGGCTACACCTTC. The chain links TRBV18 to TRBJ1-2; D is perhaps TRBD1 (5 bases). V shed 3 bases and J shed 6 bases, with 11 bases lying between them. This CDR3 region has 13 residues. Germline CDR1 reads KGHSH; CDR2 reads LQKENI. The variable domain in full, with the rest retrieved from reference TRBV18 and TRBJ1-2, is NAGVMQNPRHLVRRRGQEARLRCSPMKGHSHVYWYRQLPEEGLKFMVYLQKENIIDESGMPKERFSAEFPKEGPSILRIQQVVRGDSAAYFCASSPRDGNGYTFGSGTRLTVV.

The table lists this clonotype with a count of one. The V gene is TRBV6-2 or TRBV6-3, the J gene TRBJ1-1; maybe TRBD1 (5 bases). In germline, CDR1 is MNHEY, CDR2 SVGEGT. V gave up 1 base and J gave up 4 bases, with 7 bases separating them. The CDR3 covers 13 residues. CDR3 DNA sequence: TGTGCCAGCAGTTACTACGGGGGCACTGAAGCTTTCTTT. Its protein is CASSYYGGTEAFF.

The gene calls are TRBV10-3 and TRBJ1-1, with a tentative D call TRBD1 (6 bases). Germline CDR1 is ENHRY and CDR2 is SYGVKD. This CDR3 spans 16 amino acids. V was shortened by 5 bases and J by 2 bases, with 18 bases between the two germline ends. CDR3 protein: CAISSGTPPYNTEAFF. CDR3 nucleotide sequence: TGTGCCATCAGTTCCGGGACACCACCGTACAACACTGAAGCTTTCTTT.

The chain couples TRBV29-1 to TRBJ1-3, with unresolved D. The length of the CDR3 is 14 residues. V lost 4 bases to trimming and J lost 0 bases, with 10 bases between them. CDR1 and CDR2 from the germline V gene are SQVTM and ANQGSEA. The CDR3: CSVGEEISGNTIYF. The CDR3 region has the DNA TGCAGCGTTGGTGAAGAGATCTCTGGAAACACCATATATTTT.

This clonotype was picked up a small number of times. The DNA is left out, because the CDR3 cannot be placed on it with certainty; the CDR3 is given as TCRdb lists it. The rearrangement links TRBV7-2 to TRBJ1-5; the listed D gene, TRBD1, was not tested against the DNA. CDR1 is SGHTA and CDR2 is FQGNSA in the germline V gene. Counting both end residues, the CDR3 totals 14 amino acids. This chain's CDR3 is CASSIFGPGQPQHF.

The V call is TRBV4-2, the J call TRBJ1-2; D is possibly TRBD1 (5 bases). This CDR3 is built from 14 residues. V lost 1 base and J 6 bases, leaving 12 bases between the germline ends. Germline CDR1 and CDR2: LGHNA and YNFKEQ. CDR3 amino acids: CASSQVDTLDGYTF. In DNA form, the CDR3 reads TGTGCCAGCAGCCAAGTGGACACCCTGGATGGCTACACCTTC.

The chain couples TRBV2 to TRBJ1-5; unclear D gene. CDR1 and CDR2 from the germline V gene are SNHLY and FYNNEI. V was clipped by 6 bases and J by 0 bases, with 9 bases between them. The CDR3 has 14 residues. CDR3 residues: CASRTGSSNQPQHF. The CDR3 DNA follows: TGTGCCAGCAGGACGGGGAGTAGCAATCAGCCCCAGCATTTT. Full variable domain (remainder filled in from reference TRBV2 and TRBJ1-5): EPEVTQTPSHQVTQMGQEVILRCVPISNHLYFYWYRQILGQKVEFLVSFYNNEISEKSEIFDDQFSVERPDGSNFTLKIRSTKLEDSAMYFCASRTGSSNQPQHFGDGTRLSIL.

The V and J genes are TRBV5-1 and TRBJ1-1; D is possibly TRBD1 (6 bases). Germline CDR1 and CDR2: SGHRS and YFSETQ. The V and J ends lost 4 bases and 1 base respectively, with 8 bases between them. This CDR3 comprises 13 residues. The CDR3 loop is CASSPGQNTEAFF. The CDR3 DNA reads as TGCGCCAGCAGCCCGGGACAGAACACTGAAGCTTTCTTT.

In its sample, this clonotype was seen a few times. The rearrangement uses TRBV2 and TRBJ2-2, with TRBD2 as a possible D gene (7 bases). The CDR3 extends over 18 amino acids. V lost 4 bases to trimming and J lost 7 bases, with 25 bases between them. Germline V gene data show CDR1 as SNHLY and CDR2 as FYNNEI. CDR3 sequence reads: CASSAIPGGAVSSGELFF. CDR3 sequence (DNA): TGTGCCAGCAGTGCGATACCGGGGGGCGCCGTTAGTAGCGGGGAGCTGTTTTTT.

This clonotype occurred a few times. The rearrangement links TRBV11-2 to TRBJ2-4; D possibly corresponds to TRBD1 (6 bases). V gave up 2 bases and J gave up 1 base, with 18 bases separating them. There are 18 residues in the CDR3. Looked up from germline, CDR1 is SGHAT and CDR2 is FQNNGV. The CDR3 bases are TGTGCCAGCAGCTTACCACCTACAGGGCCCCAGGCCAAAAACATTCAGTACTTC. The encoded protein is CASSLPPTGPQAKNIQYF. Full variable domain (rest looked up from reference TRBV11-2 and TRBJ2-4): EAGVAQSPRYKIIEKRQSVAFWCNPISGHATLYWYQQILGQGPKLLIQFQNNGVVDDSQLPKDRFSAERLKGVDSTLKIQPAKLEDSAVYLCASSLPPTGPQAKNIQYFGAGTRLSVL.

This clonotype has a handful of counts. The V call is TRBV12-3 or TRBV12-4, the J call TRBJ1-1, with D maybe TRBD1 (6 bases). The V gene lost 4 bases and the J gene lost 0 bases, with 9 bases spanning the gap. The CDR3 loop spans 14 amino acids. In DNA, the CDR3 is TGTGCCAGCAGTTCCACAGGGATGAACACTGAAGCTTTCTTT. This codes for CASSSTGMNTEAFF.

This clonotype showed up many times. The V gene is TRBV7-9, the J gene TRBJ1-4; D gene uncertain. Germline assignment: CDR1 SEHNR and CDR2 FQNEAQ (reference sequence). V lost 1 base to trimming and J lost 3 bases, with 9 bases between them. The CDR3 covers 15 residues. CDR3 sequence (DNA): TGTGCCAGCAGCTTAGATCGGGGAGCTAATGAAAAACTGTTTTTT. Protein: CASSLDRGANEKLFF. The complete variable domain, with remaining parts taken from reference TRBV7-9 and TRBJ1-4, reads DTGVSQNPRHKITKRGQNVTFRCDPISEHNRLYWYRQTLGQGPEFLTYFQNEAQLEKSRLLSDRFSAERPKGSFSTLEIQRTEQGDSAMYLCASSLDRGANEKLFFGSGTQLSVL.

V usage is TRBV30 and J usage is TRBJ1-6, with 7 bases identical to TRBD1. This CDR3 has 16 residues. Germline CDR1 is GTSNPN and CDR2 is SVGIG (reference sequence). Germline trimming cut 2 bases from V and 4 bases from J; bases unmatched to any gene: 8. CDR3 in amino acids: CAWSSNRGKYNSPLHF. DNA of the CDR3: TGTGCCTGGAGTTCGAACAGGGGAAAGTATAATTCACCCCTCCACTTT.

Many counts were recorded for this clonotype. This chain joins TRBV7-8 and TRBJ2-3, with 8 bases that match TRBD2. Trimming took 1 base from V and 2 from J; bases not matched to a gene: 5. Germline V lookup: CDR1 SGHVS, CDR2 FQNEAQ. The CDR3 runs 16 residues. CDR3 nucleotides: TGTGCCAGCAGCTTAGGGTGGCGGGGGGCCACAGATACGCAGTATTTT. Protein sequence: CASSLGWRGATDTQYF.

The CDR3 sequence: CASSLGFSEQFF. As DNA, the CDR3 is TGTGCCAGCAGCTTGGGTTTTTCTGAGCAGTTCTTC. The J gene is TRBJ2-1, the V gene TRBV5-4; no reliable D call. Deletions cut 0 bases from V and 9 bases from J, with 7 bases between. The CDR3 contains 12 residues. Germline-derived CDR1 and CDR2 are SGHNT and YYREEE (reference sequence). The variable domain in full, completed from reference TRBV5-4 and TRBJ2-1, reads ETGVTQSPTHLIKTRGQQVTLRCSSQSGHNTVSWYQQALGQGPQFIFQYYREEENGRGNFPPRFSGLQFPNYSSELNVNALELDDSALYLCASSLGFSEQFFGPGTRLTVL.

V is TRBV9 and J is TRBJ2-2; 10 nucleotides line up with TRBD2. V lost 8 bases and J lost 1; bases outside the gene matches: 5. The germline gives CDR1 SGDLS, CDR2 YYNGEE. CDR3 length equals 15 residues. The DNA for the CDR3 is TGTGCCAGTAAGAGGACTAGCGGGAACACCGGGGAGCTGTTTTTT. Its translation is CASKRTSGNTGELFF.

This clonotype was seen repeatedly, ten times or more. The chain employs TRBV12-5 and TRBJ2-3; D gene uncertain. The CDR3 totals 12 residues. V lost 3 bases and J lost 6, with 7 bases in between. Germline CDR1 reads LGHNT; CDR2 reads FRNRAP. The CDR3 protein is CASGFNSDTQYF. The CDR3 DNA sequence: TGTGCTAGTGGTTTTAATTCGGATACGCAGTATTTT.

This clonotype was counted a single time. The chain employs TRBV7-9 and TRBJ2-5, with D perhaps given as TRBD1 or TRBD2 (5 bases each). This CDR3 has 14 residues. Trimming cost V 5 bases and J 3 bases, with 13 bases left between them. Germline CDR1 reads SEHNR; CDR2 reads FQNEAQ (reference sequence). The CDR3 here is CASSASGTEETQYF. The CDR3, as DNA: TGTGCCAGCAGCGCCTCCGGGACGGAAGAGACCCAGTACTTC.

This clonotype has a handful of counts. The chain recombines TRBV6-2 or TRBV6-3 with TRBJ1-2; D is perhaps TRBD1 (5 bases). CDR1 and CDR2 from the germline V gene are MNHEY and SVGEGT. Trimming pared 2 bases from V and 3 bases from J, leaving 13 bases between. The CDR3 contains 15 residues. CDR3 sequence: CASSYGVEGHYGYTF. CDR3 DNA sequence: TGTGCCAGCAGTTACGGGGTTGAGGGGCACTATGGCTACACCTTC.

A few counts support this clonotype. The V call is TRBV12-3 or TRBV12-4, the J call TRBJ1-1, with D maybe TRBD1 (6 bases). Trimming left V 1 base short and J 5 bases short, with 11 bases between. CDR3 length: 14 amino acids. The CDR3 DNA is TGTGCCAGCAGTTTAGACAGGGTTTCGACTGAAGCTTTCTTT. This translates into CASSLDRVSTEAFF.

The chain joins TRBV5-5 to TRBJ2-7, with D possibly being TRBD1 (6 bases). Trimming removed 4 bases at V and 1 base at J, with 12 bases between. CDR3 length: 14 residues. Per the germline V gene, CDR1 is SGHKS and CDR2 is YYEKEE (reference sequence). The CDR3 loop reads CASSPQGWSYEQYF. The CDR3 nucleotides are TGTGCCAGCAGCCCACAGGGATGGTCCTACGAGCAGTACTTC.

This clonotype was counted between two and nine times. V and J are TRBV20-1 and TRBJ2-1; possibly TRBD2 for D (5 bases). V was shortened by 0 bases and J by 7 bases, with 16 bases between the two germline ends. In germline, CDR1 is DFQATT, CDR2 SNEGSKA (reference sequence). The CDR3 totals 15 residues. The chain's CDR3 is CSAREVSTGGNEQFF. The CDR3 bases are TGCAGTGCTAGAGAAGTTTCTACGGGCGGGAATGAGCAGTTCTTC.

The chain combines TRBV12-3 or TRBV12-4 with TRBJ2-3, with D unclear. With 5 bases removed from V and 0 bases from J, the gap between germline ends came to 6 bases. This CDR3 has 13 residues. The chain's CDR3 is CASSPVSTDTQYF. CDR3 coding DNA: TGTGCCAGCAGTCCCGTCAGCACAGATACGCAGTATTTT.